The TCR beta chain described here comes from a study of identical twins. For this clonotype: Its antigen is not known.

General study results and limits: Out-of-frame alpha sequences that twins shared showed excess low generation probability. Cord blood beta clonotypes that were abundant carried fewer insertions, and memory repertoires showed no such trend.

TCRdb processed the 5' RACE reads anew with MiXCR; each CDR3 protein has one entry. The sample lists some 570,000 distinct CDR3 sequences, about a fifth seen once, with roughly 0.5% in the top ten. CDR1 is MGHRA, CDR2 YSYEKL, per germline. The length of the CDR3 is 15 residues. Between the trimmed V and J ends, which lost 1 base and 1 base, there was a span of 10 bases. These data are also associated with another study on yellow fever vaccine responses in identical twins.

This chain joins TRBV4-1 and TRBJ1-2; D gene unclear. Sequences were obtained from CD4+ T cells sorted from blood. This clonotype was obtained from a woman aged 18-35 years in good health. DNA of the CDR3: TGCGCCAGCAGCCAAGGGCAGGCGGATAACTATGGCTACACCTTC. It is translated as CASSQGQADNYGYTF.